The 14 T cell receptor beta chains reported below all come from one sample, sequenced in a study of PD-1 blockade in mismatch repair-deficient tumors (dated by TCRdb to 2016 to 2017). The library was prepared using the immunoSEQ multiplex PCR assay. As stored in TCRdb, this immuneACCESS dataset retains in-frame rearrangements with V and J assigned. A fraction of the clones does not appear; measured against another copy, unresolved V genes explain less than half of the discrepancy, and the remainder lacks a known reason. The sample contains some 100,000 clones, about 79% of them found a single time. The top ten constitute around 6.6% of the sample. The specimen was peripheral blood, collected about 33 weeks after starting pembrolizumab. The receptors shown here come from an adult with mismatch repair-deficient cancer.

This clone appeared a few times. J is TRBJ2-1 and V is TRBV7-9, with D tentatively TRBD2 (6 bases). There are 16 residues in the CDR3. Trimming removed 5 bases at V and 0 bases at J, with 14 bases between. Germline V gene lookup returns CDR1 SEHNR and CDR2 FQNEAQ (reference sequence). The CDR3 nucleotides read TGTGCCAGCAGCCCCTTAGCGGTAAGCTCCTACAATGAGCAGTTCTTC. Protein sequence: CASSPLAVSSYNEQFF. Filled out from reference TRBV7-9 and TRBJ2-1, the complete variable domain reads DTGVSQNPRHKITKRGQNVTFRCDPISEHNRLYWYRQTLGQGPEFLTYFQNEAQLEKSRLLSDRFSAERPKGSFSTLEIQRTEQGDSAMYLCASSPLAVSSYNEQFFGPGTRLTVL.

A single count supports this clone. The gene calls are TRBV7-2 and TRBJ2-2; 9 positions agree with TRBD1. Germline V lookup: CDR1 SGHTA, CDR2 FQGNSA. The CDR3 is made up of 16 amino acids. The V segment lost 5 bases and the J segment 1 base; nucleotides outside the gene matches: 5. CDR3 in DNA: TGTGCCAGCAGCAAACGGGGACAGGGGAACACCGGGGAGCTGTTTTTT. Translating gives CASSKRGQGNTGELFF.

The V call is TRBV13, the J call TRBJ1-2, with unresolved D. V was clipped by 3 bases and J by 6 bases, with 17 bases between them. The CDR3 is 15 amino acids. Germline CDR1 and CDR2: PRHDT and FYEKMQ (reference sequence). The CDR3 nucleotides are TGTGCCAGCAGCTTGGGGATCAGCAAAGACCATGGCTACACCTTC. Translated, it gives CASSLGISKDHGYTF.

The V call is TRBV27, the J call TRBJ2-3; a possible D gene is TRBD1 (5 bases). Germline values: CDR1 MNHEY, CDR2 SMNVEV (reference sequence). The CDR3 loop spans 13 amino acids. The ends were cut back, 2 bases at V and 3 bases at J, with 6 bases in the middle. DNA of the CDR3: TGTGCCAGCAGTTTAAAGGGGACAGATACGCAGTATTTT. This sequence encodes CASSLKGTDTQYF.

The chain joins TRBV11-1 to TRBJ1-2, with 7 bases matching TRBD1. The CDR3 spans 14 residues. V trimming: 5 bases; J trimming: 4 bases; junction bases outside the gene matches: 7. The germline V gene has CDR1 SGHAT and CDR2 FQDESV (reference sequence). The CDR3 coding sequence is TGTGCCAGCAGCGCGCCCGGGACAGTCTATGGCTACACCTTC. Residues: CASSAPGTVYGYTF. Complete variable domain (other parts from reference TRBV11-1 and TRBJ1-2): EAEVAQSPRYKITEKSQAVAFWCDPISGHATLYWYRQILGQGPELLVQFQDESVVDDSQLPKDRFSAERLKGVDSTLKIQPAELGDSAMYLCASSAPGTVYGYTFGSGTRLTVV.

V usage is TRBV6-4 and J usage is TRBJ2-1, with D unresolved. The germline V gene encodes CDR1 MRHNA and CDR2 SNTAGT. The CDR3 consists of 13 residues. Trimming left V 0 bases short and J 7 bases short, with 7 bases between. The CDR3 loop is CASSDSYGNEQFF. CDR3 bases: TGTGCCAGCAGTGACTCCTATGGAAATGAGCAGTTCTTC.

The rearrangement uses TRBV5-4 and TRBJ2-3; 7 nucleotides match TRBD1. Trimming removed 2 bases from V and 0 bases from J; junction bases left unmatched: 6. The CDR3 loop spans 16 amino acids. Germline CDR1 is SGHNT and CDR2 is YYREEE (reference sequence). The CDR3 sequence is CASSLGTAVSTDTQYF. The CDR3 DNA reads TGTGCCAGCAGCTTAGGGACAGCGGTAAGCACAGATACGCAGTATTTT.

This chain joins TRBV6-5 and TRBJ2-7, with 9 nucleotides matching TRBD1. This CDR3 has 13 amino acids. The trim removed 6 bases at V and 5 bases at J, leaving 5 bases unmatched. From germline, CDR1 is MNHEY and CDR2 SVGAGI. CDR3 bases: TGTGCCAGCAGCAGGGACAGGGCAAACGAGCAGTACTTC. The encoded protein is CASSRDRANEQYF.

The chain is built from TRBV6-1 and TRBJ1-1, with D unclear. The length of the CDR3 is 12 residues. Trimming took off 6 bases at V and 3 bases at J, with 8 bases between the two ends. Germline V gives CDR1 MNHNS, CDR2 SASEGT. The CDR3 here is CASRDGYTEAFF. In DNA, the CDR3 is TGTGCCAGCAGGGACGGATACACTGAAGCTTTCTTT.

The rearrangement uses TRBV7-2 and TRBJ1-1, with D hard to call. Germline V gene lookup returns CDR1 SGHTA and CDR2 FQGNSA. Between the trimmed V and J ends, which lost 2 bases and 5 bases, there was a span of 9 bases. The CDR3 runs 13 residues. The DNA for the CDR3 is TGTGCCAGCAGCTTAAATTGGGGAACTGAAGCTTTCTTT. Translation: CASSLNWGTEAFF. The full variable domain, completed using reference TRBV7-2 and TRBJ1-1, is GAGVSQSPSNKVTEKGKDVELRCDPISGHTALYWYRQSLGQGLEFLIYFQGNSAPDKSGLPSDRFSAERTGGSVSTLTIQRTQQEDSAVYLCASSLNWGTEAFFGQGTRLTVV.

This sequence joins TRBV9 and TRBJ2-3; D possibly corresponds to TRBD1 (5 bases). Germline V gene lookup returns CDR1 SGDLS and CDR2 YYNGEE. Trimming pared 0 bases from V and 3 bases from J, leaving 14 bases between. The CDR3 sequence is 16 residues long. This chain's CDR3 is CASSVEAGLGTDTQYF. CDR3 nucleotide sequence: TGTGCCAGCAGCGTAGAAGCAGGGCTAGGAACAGATACGCAGTATTTT.

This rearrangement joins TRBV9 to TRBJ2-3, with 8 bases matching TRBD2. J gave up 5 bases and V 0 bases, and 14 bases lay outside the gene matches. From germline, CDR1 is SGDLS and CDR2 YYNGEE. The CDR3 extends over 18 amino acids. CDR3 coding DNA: TGTGCCAGCAGCGTAGCTCCACAGAGCGGGAGATTGGAAGATACGCAGTATTTT. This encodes CASSVAPQSGRLEDTQYF.

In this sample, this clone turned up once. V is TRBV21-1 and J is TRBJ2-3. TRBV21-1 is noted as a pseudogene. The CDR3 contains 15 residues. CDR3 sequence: CASSKVAPRRVTQYF. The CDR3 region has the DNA TGTGCCAGCAGCAAAGTGGCCCCCCGACGCGTTACGCAGTATTTT.

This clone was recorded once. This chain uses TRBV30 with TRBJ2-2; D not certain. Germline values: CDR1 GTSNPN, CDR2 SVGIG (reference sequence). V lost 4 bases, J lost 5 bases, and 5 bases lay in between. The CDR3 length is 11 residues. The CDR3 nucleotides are TGTGCCTGGATCGTGACCGGGGAGCTGTTTTTT. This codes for CAWIVTGELFF.